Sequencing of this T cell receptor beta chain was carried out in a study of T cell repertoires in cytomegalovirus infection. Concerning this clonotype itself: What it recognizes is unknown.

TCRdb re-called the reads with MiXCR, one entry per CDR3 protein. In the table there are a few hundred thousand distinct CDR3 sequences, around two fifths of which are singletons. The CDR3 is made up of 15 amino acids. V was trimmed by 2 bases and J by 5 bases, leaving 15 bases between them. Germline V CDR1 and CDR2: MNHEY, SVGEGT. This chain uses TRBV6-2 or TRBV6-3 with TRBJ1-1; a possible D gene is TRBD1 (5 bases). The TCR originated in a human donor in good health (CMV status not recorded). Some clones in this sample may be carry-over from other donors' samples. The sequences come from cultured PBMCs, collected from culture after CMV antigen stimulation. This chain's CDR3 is CASSYLREGLTEAFF. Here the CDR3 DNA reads TGTGCCAGCAGTTACCTGCGTGAGGGGTTGACTGAAGCTTTCTTT.